A single sample gave rise to the 7 T cell receptor beta chains below, sequenced in a study of CD8+ T cells in alopecia areata. Sequencing relied on a cDNA template that was reverse transcribed from extracted RNA. The data were produced by immunoSEQ multiplex PCR, yet TCRdb's version contains in-frame clones alone and is incomplete. Of more than 200,000 clones listed, 65% to 70% are singletons. Source: CD4+ T cells sorted from blood, taken at week 0. These receptors originate from a human donor with alopecia areata.

The rearrangement uses TRBV29-1 and TRBJ2-7, with D unclear. V was trimmed by 5 bases and J by 0 bases, leaving 8 bases between them. The CDR3 totals 12 residues. From germline, CDR1 is SQVTM and CDR2 ANQGSEA. CDR3 protein: CSVRGTSYEQYF. As DNA, the CDR3 is TGCAGCGTTCGTGGAACCTCCTACGAGCAGTACTTC.

The chain joins TRBV5-6 to TRBJ2-2; TRBD1 might be the D (6 bases). CDR3 length: 14 amino acids. V gave up 4 bases and J gave up 1 base, with 8 bases separating them. In germline, CDR1 is SGHDT, CDR2 YYEEEE. In nucleotides, the CDR3 is TGTGCCAGCAGCCGGACAGAGAACACCGGGGAGCTGTTTTTT. Amino acid sequence: CASSRTENTGELFF.

The CDR3 reads CAWRRAEEKLFF. The CDR3 nucleotides are TGTGCCTGGAGAAGGGCAGAGGAAAAACTGTTTTTT. This chain links TRBV30 with TRBJ1-4; no definite D call. The CDR3 is 12 residues long. V was cut by 3 bases and J by 8 bases, with 10 bases left in between. The germline V gene encodes CDR1 GTSNPN and CDR2 SVGIG (reference sequence).

In its sample, this clone was seen once. The chain links TRBV29-1 to TRBJ1-2; D gene ambiguous. Trimming removed 8 bases from V and 4 bases from J, with 14 bases in between. The CDR3 covers 12 residues. Germline CDR1 reads SQVTM; CDR2 reads ANQGSEA. The CDR3 here is CSPYFPVYGYTF. The CDR3 region has the DNA TGCAGCCCCTACTTCCCGGTCTATGGCTACACCTTC.

The chain joins TRBV29-1 to TRBJ2-1, with 7 positions matching TRBD1. Germline V CDR1 and CDR2: SQVTM, ANQGSEA. The CDR3 contains 12 residues. Trimming cost V 6 bases and J 4 bases; bases outside gene matches: 3. CDR3 DNA sequence: TGCAGCGTATCACAGGGGTACAATGAGCAGTTCTTC. It is translated as CSVSQGYNEQFF.

This chain links TRBV7-3 with TRBJ2-2; no clear D gene. With 4 bases removed from V and 2 bases from J, the gap between germline ends came to 2 bases. Germline CDR1 and CDR2: SGHTA and FQGTGA. The CDR3 totals 12 residues. The chain's CDR3 is CASSSNTGELFF. In DNA form, the CDR3 reads TGTGCCAGCAGCTCTAACACCGGGGAGCTGTTTTTT.

The rearrangement joins TRBV25-1 to TRBJ2-7, with no clear D. V was clipped by 6 bases and J by 6 bases, with 12 bases between them. The germline CDR1 and CDR2 sequences are MGHDK and SYGVNS. The CDR3 is 12 residues long. In nucleotides, the CDR3 is TGTGCCAGCAGAATGACTCGGTTCGAGCAGTACTTC. Translation: CASRMTRFEQYF.